This paragraph covers one T cell receptor beta chain sequence. Its antigen target is currently unknown. No base qualities exist here, and no much larger clone lies one base off it. The germline ends are 15 bases apart after V is trimmed by 8 bases and J by 1 base. The CDR3 runs 15 amino acids, cysteine and phenylalanine included. Only the CDR3 part of the read is kept: 45 bases, read in frame from the first base. CDR1 and CDR2 are drawn from the germline V gene: SGHAT, FQNNGV. The trial excluded patients who had a history of autoimmune disease or who were on systemic immunosuppression. Peripheral blood for TCR sequencing was collected from all dose cohorts at baseline, on cycle 4 day 1, and on cycle 7 day 1. The samples were drawn from a first-in-human, open-label, multicenter phase I dose-escalation trial of ivuxolimab. Adults with locally advanced or metastatic melanoma, renal cell carcinoma, hepatocellular carcinoma or head and neck squamous cell carcinoma were enrolled in the trial. Before TCR sequencing, CD4+ T cells and CD8+ T cells were sorted from peripheral blood as separate populations.

This sample is part of a study of OX40 agonist ivuxolimab in advanced cancers. General notes on the study: Ivuxolimab was an agonistic, fully human IgG2 monoclonal antibody directed against OX40 (CD134), a costimulatory receptor. Partial responses were achieved by three dose-escalation patients, of whom one had hepatocellular carcinoma and two had cutaneous melanoma. Prior anti-PD-1, anti-PD-L1 or anti-CTLA-4 therapy was permitted, and 40% to 50% of dose-escalation patients had received checkpoint inhibitors. In the dose-escalation cohort, 82.7% of patients were male, and the mean age was roughly 60 years, with a range of about 20 to 79. Of the approximately 50 patients in dose escalation, about 20 had hepatocellular carcinoma, about 15 had melanoma, 9 had renal cell carcinoma and 9 had head and neck cancer. The point of sequencing TCRbeta in the periphery was to test whether ivuxolimab changed TCR sequence diversity and drove clonal T-cell expansion. Intravenous ivuxolimab was administered to patients every 2 weeks at six dose levels: 0.01, 0.1, 0.3, 1.5, 3 and 10 mg/kg. The monotherapy dose-escalation portion (N ≈ 55 patients) of the phase I ivuxolimab trial is reported in the paper. The study at large found these results: Low levels of normalized T-cell clonal expansion were also seen in some nonresponding patients. At doses from 0.1 to 3.0 mg/kg, clonal expansion was seen in both CD4+ and CD8+ blood T cells between baseline and week 6. The antigen specificity of the clonally expanded peripheral T cells was not determined. Partial responders in the 0.1-3.0 mg/kg groups had among the lowest normalized peripheral clonal expansion, especially among CD8+ T cells. On average, CD8+ T cells showed more expanded clones than CD4+ T cells after ivuxolimab.

For sequencing of the TCRbeta CDR3 region, genomic DNA was extracted from the sorted cells. The immunoSEQ Assay was used for sequencing of TCRbeta CDR3 regions. TCRdb's version of the immuneACCESS table is confined to in-frame rearrangements and falls short of the full clone set. An unresolved V gene accounts for under half of the shortfall where checked; the remainder is of unknown origin. This sample has 100,000 or so clones in its table, and around 86% of those were observed once. The ten largest clones capture 0.31% of the sample. The starting material was CD4+ or CD8+ T cells sorted from blood, obtained in a trial of the OX40 agonist ivuxolimab. The TCR comes from an adult with an advanced solid tumor such as melanoma, head and neck, liver or kidney cancer. The sequence links TRBV11-2 to TRBJ2-1; the D segment cannot be called with confidence. This receptor carries the CDR3 CASCPAGGSYNEQFF. The nucleotide sequence reads as follows: TGTGCCAGCTGCCCCGCAGGCGGTTCCTACAATGAGCAGTTCTTC.